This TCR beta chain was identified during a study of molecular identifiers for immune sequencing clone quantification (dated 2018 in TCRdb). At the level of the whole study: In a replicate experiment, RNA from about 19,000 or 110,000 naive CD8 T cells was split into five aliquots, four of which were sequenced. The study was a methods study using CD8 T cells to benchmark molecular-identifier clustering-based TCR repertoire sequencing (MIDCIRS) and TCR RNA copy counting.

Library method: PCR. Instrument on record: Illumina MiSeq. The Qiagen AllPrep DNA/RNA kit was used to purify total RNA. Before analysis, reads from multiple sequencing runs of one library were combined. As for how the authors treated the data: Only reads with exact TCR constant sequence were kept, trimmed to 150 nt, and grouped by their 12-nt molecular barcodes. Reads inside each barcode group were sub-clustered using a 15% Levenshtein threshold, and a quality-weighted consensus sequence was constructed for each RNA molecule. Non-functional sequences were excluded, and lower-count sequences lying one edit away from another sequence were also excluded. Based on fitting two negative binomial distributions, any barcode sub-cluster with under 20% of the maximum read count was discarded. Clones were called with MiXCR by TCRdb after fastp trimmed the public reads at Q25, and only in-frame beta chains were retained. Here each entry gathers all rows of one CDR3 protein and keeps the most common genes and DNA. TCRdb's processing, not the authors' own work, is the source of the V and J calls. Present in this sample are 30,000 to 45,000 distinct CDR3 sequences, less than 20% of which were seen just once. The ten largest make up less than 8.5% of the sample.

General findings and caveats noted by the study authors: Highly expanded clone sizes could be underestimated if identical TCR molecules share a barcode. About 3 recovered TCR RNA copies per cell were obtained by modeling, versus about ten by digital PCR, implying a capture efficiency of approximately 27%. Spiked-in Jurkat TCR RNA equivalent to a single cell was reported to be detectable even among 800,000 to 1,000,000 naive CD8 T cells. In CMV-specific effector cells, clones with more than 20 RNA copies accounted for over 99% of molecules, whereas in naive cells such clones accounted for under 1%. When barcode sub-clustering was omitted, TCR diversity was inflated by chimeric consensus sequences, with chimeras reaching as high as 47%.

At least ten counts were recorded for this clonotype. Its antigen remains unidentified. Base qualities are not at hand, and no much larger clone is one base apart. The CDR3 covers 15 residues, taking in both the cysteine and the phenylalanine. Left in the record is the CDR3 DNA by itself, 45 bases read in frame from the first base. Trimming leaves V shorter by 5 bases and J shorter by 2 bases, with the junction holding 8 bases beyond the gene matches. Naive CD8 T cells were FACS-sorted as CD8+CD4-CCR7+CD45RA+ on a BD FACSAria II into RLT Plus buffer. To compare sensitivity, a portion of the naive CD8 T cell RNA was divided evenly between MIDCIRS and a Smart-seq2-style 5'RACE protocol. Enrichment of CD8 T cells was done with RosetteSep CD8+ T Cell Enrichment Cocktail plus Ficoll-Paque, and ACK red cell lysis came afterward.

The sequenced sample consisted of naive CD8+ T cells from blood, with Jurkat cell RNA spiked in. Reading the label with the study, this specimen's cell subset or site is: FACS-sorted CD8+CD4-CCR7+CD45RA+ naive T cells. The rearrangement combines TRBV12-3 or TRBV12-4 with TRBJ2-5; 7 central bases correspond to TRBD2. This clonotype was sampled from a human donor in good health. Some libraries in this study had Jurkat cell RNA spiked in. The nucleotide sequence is TGTGCCAGCAGTCATGGACTAGGCGGGCAAGAGACCCAGTACTTC. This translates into CASSHGLGGQETQYF.